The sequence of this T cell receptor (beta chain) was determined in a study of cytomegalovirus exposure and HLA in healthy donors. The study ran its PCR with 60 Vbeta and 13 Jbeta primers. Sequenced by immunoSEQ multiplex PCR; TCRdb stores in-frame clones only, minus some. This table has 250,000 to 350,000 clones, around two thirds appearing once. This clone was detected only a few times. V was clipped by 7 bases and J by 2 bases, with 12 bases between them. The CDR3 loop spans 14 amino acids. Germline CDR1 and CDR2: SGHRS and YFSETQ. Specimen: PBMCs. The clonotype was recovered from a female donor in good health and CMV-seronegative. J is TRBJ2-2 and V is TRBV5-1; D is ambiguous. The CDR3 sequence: CASRGPTNTGELFF. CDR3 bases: TGCGCCAGCCGAGGTCCGACCAACACCGGGGAGCTGTTTTTT. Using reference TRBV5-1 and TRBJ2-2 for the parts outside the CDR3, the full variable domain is KAGVTQTPRYLIKTRGQQVTLSCSPISGHRSVSWYQQTPGQGLQFLFEYFSETQRNKGNFPGRFSGRQFSNSRSEMNVSTLELGDSALYLCASRGPTNTGELFFGEGSRLTVL.